This entry is about one T cell receptor beta chain. This clone showed up just a few times. The specificity of this receptor is unknown. No quality values exist for individual bases; no much larger clone is one base distant. The data originate from a study of blood T cell repertoires in COVID-19 (dated by TCRdb to 2020 to 2021). Regarding the research as a whole: Collaborator samples came from the United States, Italy and Spain and covered acute and convalescent phases of COVID-19. The prospective study material was composed of cDNA or gDNA derived from T cells, B-cell-depleted T cells, or PBMCs. Deeply sampled blood TCRbeta repertoires from subjects exposed to, actively infected with, or recovered from COVID-19 were included in the dataset. The repertoires were released in a freely available public database intended as a resource for research on the immune response to SARS-CoV-2. Samples came from the ongoing ImmuneRACE study (first 160 participants) plus 1,254 subjects from 6 global collaborators. Sample metadata almost always included a de-identified subject ID, COVID-19 status, age in years and sex. HLA class I and class II types, where available, came from metadata supplied by the sample provider rather than from assay-based typing.

TCRbeta CDR3 regions were amplified from genomic DNA by means of the immunoSEQ Assay, a bias-controlled multiplex PCR. Under the source paper's analysis protocol: Nucleated cell counts per sample were estimated from amplification of reference gene primers within the assay. To quantify the absolute abundance of each unique TCRbeta CDR3 rearrangement, sequence reads were collapsed and filtered. For each sample, productive Simpson clonality was calculated by taking the square root of Simpson's diversity index across productive rearrangements. TCRdb carries this immuneACCESS record with in-frame sequences only. Its versions omit some clonotypes, under half of them owing to an unresolved V gene in the studies checked, with the rest unexplained. The V and J calls and the clone size are those of that table, but D and trimming were determined from the DNA. The sample table shows 60,000 to 85,000 clones, and 89% are seen once. Roughly 5% of the sample is taken by the ten largest.

Based on the germline V gene (reference sequence), the CDR1 and CDR2 sequences are GTSNPN and SVGIG. From the cysteine through the phenylalanine, the CDR3 covers 14 amino acids. The only DNA kept is the CDR3, 42 bases in frame from the first base. Trimming leaves V shorter by 3 bases and J shorter by 4 bases, with the junction holding 7 bases beyond the gene matches. Whole blood was collected in K2EDTA tubes by collaborating institutions according to the institutions' own protocols. For TCRbeta analysis, collaborator samples were shipped as frozen whole blood, as isolated PBMCs, or as DNA extracted from either sample type. The investigation overall reported the following: The amount of clinical and demographic metadata varied by source and participant and was provided uncurated.

Sequenced input: peripheral blood. This receptor was obtained from a woman between 45 and 65 years old with active COVID-19. Recombination connected TRBV30 to TRBJ2-3, and 7 junctional nucleotides match TRBD2. The CDR3 protein is CAWRAGLAADTQYF. The nucleotides are TGTGCCTGGAGGGCGGGGCTAGCGGCAGATACGCAGTATTTT.